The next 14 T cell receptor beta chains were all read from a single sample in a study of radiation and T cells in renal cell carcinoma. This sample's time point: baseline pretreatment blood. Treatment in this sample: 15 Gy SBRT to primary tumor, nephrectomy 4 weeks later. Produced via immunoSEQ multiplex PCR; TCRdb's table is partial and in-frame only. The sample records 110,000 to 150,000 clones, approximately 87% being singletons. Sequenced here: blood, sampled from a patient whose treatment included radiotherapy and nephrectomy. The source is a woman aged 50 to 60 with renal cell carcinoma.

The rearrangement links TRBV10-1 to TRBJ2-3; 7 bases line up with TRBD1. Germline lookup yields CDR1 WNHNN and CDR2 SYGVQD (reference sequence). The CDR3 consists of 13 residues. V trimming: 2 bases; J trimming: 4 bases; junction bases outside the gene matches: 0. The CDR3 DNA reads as TGCGCCAGCAGTGAGCAGGGGGCAGATACGCAGTATTTT. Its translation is CASSEQGADTQYF.

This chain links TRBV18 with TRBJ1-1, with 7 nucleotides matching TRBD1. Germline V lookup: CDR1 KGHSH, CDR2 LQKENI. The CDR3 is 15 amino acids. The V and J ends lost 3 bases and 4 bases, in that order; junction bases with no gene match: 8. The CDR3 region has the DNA TGTGCCAGCTCACCCTTCGCAGGGGGAAGCACTGAAGCTTTCTTT. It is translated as CASSPFAGGSTEAFF.

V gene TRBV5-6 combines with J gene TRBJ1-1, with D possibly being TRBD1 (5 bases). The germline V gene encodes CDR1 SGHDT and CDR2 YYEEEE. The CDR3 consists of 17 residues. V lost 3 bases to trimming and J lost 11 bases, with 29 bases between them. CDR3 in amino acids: CASSSRGSDSYVRGAFF. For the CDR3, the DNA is TGTGCCAGCAGCTCTCGTGGTTCCGACAGCTACGTACGGGGGGCTTTCTTT.

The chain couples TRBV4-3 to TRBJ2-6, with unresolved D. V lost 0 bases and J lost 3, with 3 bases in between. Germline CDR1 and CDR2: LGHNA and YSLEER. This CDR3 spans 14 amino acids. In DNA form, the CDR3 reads TGCGCCAGCAGCCAAGATCTTGGGGCCAACGTCCTGACTTTC. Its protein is CASSQDLGANVLTF.

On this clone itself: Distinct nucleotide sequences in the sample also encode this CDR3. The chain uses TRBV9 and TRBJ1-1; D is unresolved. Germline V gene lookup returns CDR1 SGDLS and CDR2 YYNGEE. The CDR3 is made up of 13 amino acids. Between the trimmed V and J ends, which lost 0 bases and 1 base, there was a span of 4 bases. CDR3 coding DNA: TGTGCCAGCAGCGTAGCCCCGAACACTGAAGCTTTCTTT. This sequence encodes CASSVAPNTEAFF. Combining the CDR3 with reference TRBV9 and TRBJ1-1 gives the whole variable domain DSGVTQTPKHLITATGQRVTLRCSPRSGDLSVYWYQQSLDQGLQFLIQYYNGEERAKGNILERFSAQQFPDLHSELNLSSLELGDSALYFCASSVAPNTEAFFGQGTRLTVV.

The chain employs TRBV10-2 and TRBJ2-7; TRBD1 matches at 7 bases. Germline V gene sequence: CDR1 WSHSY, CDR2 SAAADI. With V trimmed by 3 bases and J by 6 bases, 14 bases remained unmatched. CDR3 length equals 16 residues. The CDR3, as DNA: TGCGCCAGCAGTGAAAGATCAGCAGGGAGACAGGGCGAGCAGTACTTC. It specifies CASSERSAGRQGEQYF.

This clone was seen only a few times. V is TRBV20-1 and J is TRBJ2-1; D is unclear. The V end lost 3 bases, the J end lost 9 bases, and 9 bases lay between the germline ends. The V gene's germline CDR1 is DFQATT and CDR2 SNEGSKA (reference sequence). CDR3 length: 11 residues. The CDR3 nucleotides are TGCAGTGCTAGGAGAGGAAGTGAGCAGTTCTTC. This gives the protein CSARRGSEQFF.

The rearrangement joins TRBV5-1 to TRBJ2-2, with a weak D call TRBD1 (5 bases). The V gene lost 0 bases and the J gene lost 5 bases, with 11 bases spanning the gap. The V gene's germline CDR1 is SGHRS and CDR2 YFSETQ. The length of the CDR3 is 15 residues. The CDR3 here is CASSLAQELTGELFF. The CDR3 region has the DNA TGCGCCAGCAGCTTGGCACAGGAGTTGACCGGGGAGCTGTTTTTT.

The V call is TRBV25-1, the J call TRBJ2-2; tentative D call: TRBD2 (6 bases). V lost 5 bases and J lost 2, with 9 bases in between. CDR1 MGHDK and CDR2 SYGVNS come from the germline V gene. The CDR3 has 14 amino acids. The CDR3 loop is CASSRGLNTGELFF. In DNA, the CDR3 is TGTGCCAGCAGTAGGGGACTTAACACCGGGGAGCTGTTTTTT.

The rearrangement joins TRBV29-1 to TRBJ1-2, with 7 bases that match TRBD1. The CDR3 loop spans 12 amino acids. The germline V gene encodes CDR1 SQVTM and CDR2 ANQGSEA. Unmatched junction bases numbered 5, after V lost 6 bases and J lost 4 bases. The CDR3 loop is CSVVTGSYGYTF. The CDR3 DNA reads TGCAGCGTCGTGACAGGGTCCTATGGCTACACCTTC.

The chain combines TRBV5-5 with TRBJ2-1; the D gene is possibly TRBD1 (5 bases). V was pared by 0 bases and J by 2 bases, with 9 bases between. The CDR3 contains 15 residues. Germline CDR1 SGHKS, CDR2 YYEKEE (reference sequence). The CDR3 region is CASSLEAGTYNEQFF. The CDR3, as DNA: TGTGCCAGCAGCTTGGAGGCAGGGACCTACAATGAGCAGTTCTTC. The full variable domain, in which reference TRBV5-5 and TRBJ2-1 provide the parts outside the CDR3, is DAGVTQSPTHLIKTRGQQVTLRCSPISGHKSVSWYQQVLGQGPQFIFQYYEKEERGRGNFPDRFSARQFPNYSSELNVNALLLGDSALYLCASSLEAGTYNEQFFGPGTRLTVL.

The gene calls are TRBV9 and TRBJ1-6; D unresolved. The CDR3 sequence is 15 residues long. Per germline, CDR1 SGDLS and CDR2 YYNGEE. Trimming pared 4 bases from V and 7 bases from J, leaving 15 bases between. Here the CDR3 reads CASSPLGSENSPLHF. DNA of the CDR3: TGTGCCAGCAGCCCCCTGGGTAGTGAGAATTCACCCCTCCACTTT.

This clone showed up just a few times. The CDR3 DNA sequence: TGTGCCAGCAGTGAGGTAGGGGATGGAAACACCATATATTTT. Translation: CASSEVGDGNTIYF. The V gene is TRBV25-1, the J gene TRBJ1-3; TRBD1 might be the D (5 bases). The CDR3 contains 14 residues. V lost 3 bases and J lost 3, with 9 bases in between. Looked up from germline, CDR1 is MGHDK and CDR2 is SYGVNS. The whole variable domain, remainder taken from reference TRBV25-1 and TRBJ1-3, is EADIYQTPRYLVIGTGKKITLECSQTMGHDKMYWYQQDPGMELHLIHYSYGVNSTEKGDLSSESTVSRIRTEHFPLTLESARPSHTSQYLCASSEVGDGNTIYFGEGSWLTVV.

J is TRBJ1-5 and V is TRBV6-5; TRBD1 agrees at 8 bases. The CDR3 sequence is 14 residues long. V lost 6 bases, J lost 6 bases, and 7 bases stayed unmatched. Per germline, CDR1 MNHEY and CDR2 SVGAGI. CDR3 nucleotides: TGTGCCAGCAGACCGGGACAGGTTGGTCAGCCCCAGCATTTT. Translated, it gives CASRPGQVGQPQHF.